The entry below describes one TCR beta chain. Its antigen specificity is not known. Base qualities were left out, and no much larger clone turns up one base away. Participants in the prospective study were enrolled through a virtual design, were aged about 18 to 89 years, and lived in roughly 25 United States geographic areas. In the prospective study, participants were assigned to cohorts based on the clinical history participants reported in a screening survey and a study questionnaire. Exposed participants had been in contact, within 2 weeks of entering the study, with a person who had a PCR-confirmed or clinician-diagnosed case of COVID-19. In the prospective study, whole blood, serum and a nasopharyngeal or oropharyngeal swab were collected from each participant by mobile phlebotomists. Participants in the prospective study had the option to provide additional blood draws and questionnaires over a 2-month period. Before DNA extraction, blood samples from the prospective study were shipped at room temperature or frozen.

TCRbeta CDR3 regions were amplified from genomic DNA using the immunoSEQ Assay, a bias-controlled multiplex PCR. Per the source publication's procedure: Within the assay, amplification of reference gene primers was used to estimate how many nucleated cells each sample contained. Sequence reads were collapsed and filtered to measure the absolute abundance of every unique TCRbeta CDR3 rearrangement. For each sample, productive Simpson clonality was calculated by taking the square root of Simpson's diversity index across productive rearrangements. In its TCRdb copy, this immuneACCESS table keeps in-frame sequences only and misses some clones. Where compared with another copy, unresolved V genes explain less than half of these, and the others have no known cause. From that table come the V and J calls and clone size; the DNA was used to work out D and trimming. This sample lists 350,000 or so clones; 85% to 90% were detected once. In total, the top ten clones hold over 1% of the sample.

The data stem from a study of blood T cell repertoires in COVID-19 (TCRdb year 2020). Some background on the complete study: Samples covering the acute and convalescent phases of COVID-19 were provided by collaborators in the United States, Italy and Spain. The prospective study material was composed of cDNA or gDNA derived from T cells, B-cell-depleted T cells, or PBMCs. Subjects who had been exposed to COVID-19, were actively infected with it, or had recovered from it provided the deeply sampled blood TCRbeta repertoires that made up the dataset. A freely available public database, intended as a resource for researchers studying the immune response to SARS-CoV-2, is where the repertoires were released. Samples came from the ongoing ImmuneRACE study (first 160 participants) plus 1,254 subjects from 6 global collaborators. The sample metadata nearly always contained a de-identified subject ID, COVID-19 status, age in years and sex. Where available, HLA class I and class II types were taken from metadata supplied by the sample provider and were not determined by assay-based typing. General study outcomes and caveats: Clinical and demographic metadata were provided uncurated, with the amount varying by source and participant.

The sequencing input was PBMCs or T cells enriched from blood (not recorded which). This receptor was obtained from a young woman who had been exposed to COVID-19.

In nucleotides, the sequence is TGTGCCACCAGTGATGCCGGGACTAGCGGATACAATGAGCAGTTCTTC. This codes for CATSDAGTSGYNEQFF. The chain uses TRBV24-1 and TRBJ2-1; TRBD2 aligns with 11 central bases. CDR1 is given as KGHDR and CDR2 as SFDVKD, both from the germline V gene. V has 3 bases trimmed and J has 4 bases trimmed; junction bases matching no gene number 4. Spanning cysteine to phenylalanine, the CDR3 consists of 16 amino acids. Only the CDR3 DNA is retained, 48 bases long and in frame from the first base.